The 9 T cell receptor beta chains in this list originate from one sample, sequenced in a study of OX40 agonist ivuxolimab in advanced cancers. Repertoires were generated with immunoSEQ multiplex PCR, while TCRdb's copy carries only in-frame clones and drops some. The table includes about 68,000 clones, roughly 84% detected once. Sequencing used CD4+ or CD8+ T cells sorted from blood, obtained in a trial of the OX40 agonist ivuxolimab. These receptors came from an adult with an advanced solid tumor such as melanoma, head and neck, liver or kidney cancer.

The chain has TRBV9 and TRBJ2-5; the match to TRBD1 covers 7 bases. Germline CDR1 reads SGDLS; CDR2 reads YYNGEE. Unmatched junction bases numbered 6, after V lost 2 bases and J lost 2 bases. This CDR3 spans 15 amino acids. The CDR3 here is CASSVGTVPQETQYF. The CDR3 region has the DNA TGTGCCAGCAGCGTCGGGACAGTCCCACAAGAGACCCAGTACTTC. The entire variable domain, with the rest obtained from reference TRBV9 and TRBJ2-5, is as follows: DSGVTQTPKHLITATGQRVTLRCSPRSGDLSVYWYQQSLDQGLQFLIQYYNGEERAKGNILERFSAQQFPDLHSELNLSSLELGDSALYFCASSVGTVPQETQYFGPGTRLLVL.

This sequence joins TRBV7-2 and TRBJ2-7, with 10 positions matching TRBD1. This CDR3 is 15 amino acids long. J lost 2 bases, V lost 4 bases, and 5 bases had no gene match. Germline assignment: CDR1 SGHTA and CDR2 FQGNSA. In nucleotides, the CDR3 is TGTGCCAGCAGCTCCGGGACAGGGGTGGCCTACGAGCAGTACTTC. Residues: CASSSGTGVAYEQYF.

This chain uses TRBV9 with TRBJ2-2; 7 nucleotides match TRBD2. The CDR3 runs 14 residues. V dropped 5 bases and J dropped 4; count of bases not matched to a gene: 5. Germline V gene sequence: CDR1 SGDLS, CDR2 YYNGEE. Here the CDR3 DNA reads TGTGCCAGCAGGGGGGACTACACCACCGGGGAGCTGTTTTTT. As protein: CASRGDYTTGELFF.

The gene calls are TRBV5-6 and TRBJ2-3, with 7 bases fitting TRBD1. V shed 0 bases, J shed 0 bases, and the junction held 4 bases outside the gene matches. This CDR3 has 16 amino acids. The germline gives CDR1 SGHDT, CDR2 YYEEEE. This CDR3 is CASSLGQGSSTDTQYF. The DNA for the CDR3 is TGTGCCAGCAGCTTGGGACAGGGATCTAGCACAGATACGCAGTATTTT.

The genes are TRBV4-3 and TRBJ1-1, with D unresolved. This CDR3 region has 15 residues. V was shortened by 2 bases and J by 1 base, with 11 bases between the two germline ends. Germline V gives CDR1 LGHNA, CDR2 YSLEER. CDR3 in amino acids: CASSQQPTSNTEAFF. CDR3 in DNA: TGCGCCAGCAGCCAACAGCCCACATCGAACACTGAAGCTTTCTTT.

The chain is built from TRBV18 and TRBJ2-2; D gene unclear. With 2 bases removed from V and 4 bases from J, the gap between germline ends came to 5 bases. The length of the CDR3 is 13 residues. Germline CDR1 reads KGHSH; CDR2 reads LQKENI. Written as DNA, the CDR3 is TGTGCCAGCTCACCAACGAGCACCGGGGAGCTGTTTTTT. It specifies CASSPTSTGELFF.

CDR3 residues: CASSLVDAPGGYTF. The CDR3 DNA is TGTGCCAGCAGCTTGGTCGACGCCCCGGGAGGCTACACCTTC. The gene calls are TRBV5-4 and TRBJ1-2; D gene uncertain. Trimming took off 0 bases at V and 8 bases at J, with 14 bases between the two ends. In germline, CDR1 is SGHNT, CDR2 YYREEE (reference sequence). This CDR3 has 14 amino acids.

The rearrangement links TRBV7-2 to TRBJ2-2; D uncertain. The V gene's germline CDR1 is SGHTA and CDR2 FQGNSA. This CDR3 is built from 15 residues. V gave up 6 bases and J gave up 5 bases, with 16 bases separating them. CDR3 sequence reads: CASSSTPSGTGELFF. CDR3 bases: TGTGCCAGCAGTTCAACACCCAGTGGGACCGGGGAGCTGTTTTTT.

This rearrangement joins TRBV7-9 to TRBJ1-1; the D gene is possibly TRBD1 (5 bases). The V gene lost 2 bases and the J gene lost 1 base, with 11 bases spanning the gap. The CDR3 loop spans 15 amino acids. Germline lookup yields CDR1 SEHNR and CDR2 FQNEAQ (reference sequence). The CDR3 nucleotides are TGTGCCAGCAGCTTACTCTCCGGGGGGAACACTGAAGCTTTCTTT. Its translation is CASSLLSGGNTEAFF.